A single sample gave rise to the 24 T cell receptor beta chains below, sequenced in a study of T cell responses to AZD1222 COVID-19 vaccine. The repertoire was sequenced with immunoSEQ multiplex PCR; TCRdb's copy has only in-frame clones and lacks some. This table has around 110,000 clones, 80% to 90% appearing once. Sequencing used peripheral blood, obtained on day 0 of MenACWY control vaccination. These receptors came from an adult in good health.

J is TRBJ2-1 and V is TRBV11-2; D is uncertain. Germline loops: CDR1 SGHAT, CDR2 FQNNGV. Trimming removed 1 base from V and 5 bases from J, with 9 bases in between. The CDR3 length is 14 residues. DNA for the CDR3: TGTGCCAGCAGCTTAGGCCAGGTTAACAATGAGCAGTTCTTC. This sequence encodes CASSLGQVNNEQFF.

This clone was picked up many times. The rearrangement uses TRBV25-1 and TRBJ1-4; 9 bases align to TRBD1. The CDR3 runs to 14 residues. The junction had 5 bases not matched to a gene; V was cut back by 4 bases and J by 8 bases. CDR1 and CDR2 (germline): MGHDK, SYGVNS. CDR3 DNA sequence: TGTGCCAGCAGTGGTGGGACAGGGAAGGAAAAACTGTTTTTT. Protein product: CASSGGTGKEKLFF.

The chain recombines TRBV19 with TRBJ2-4, with 7 bases matching TRBD2. CDR1 LNHDA and CDR2 SQIVND come from the germline V gene (reference sequence). CDR3 size: 14 residues. J was trimmed by 8 bases and V by 5 bases; bases with no gene match: 9. CDR3 loop: CASSPPRGVDIQYF. The CDR3 DNA is TGTGCCAGTAGTCCCCCCCGGGGGGTGGACATTCAGTACTTC.

This clone has a single count. The chain is built from TRBV6-5 and TRBJ2-2; D possibly corresponds to TRBD2 (6 bases). Per the germline V gene, CDR1 is MNHEY and CDR2 is SVGAGI. Deletions cut 11 bases from V and 4 bases from J, with 17 bases between. This CDR3 has 14 residues. The CDR3 loop is CASETSYGTGELFF. CDR3 nucleotide sequence: TGTGCCTCGGAGACTAGTTACGGCACCGGGGAGCTGTTTTTT.

V usage is TRBV6-5 and J usage is TRBJ1-5; D is uncertain. Deletions cut 4 bases from V and 1 base from J, with 8 bases between. Germline assignment: CDR1 MNHEY and CDR2 SVGAGI. The CDR3 contains 14 residues. The CDR3 here is CASSSGKSNQPQHF. The CDR3 DNA sequence: TGTGCCAGCAGTTCCGGGAAGAGCAATCAGCCCCAGCATTTT.

CDR3 residues: CASSFYRAGELFF. CDR3 in DNA: TGTGCCAGCAGCTTCTACCGGGCCGGGGAGCTGTTTTTT. The chain carries TRBV11-2 and TRBJ2-2; D gene ambiguous. The germline V and J ends were trimmed by 3 bases and 6 bases, with 8 bases remaining between them. The CDR3 has 13 residues. CDR1 is SGHAT and CDR2 is FQNNGV in the germline V gene. Using reference TRBV11-2 and TRBJ2-2 for the parts outside the CDR3, the full variable domain is EAGVAQSPRYKIIEKRQSVAFWCNPISGHATLYWYQQILGQGPKLLIQFQNNGVVDDSQLPKDRFSAERLKGVDSTLKIQPAKLEDSAVYLCASSFYRAGELFFGEGSRLTVL.

The genes are TRBV3-1 (or the pseudogene TRBV3-2) and TRBJ2-2; tentative D call: TRBD1 (6 bases). Germline assignment: CDR1 LGHDT and CDR2 YNNKEL (reference sequence). The CDR3 has 16 amino acids. The V end lost 1 base, the J end lost 0 bases, and 9 bases lay between the germline ends. CDR3 in amino acids: CASSQVDSANTGELFF. For the CDR3, the DNA is TGTGCCAGCAGCCAAGTGGACAGTGCGAACACCGGGGAGCTGTTTTTT.

Concerning this clone: Other DNA sequences in this specimen translate into the identical CDR3. This chain joins TRBV29-1 and TRBJ2-3, with 8 positions matching TRBD1. This CDR3 has 13 amino acids. V trimming: 6 bases; J trimming: 3 bases; junction bases outside the gene matches: 5. In germline, CDR1 is SQVTM, CDR2 ANQGSEA. The CDR3 DNA sequence: TGCAGCGTCTTAGGACAGGGAACAGATACGCAGTATTTT. Amino acid sequence: CSVLGQGTDTQYF.

The CDR3 nucleotides read TGTGCCAGCAGCCAAGACCGACCTAACGAGCAGTACTTC. Translation gives CASSQDRPNEQYF. The V gene is TRBV4-2, the J gene TRBJ2-7; D gene uncertain. Germline CDR1 LGHNA, CDR2 YNFKEQ. CDR3 size: 13 residues. The germline V and J ends were trimmed by 0 bases and 5 bases, with 8 bases remaining between them.

This chain joins TRBV19 and TRBJ1-2; tentative D call: TRBD1 (5 bases). The CDR3 is 11 amino acids. V lost 6 bases and J 3 bases, leaving 5 bases between the germline ends. Germline V CDR1 and CDR2: LNHDA, SQIVND (reference sequence). The CDR3 DNA is TGTGCCAGTAGGGGGGACTATGGCTACACCTTC. Amino acid sequence: CASRGDYGYTF.

The chain has TRBV12-3 or TRBV12-4 and TRBJ1-3; possibly TRBD1 for D (5 bases). V was clipped by 6 bases and J by 4 bases, with 10 bases between them. The CDR3 contains 13 residues. The CDR3 is CASSPDSGNTIYF. The CDR3, as DNA: TGTGCCAGCAGCCCTGACAGCGGAAACACCATATATTTT.

The chain is built from TRBV5-6 and TRBJ2-7, with D hard to call. Germline CDR1 and CDR2: SGHDT and YYEEEE. The CDR3 covers 15 residues. Trimming removed 1 base at V and 2 bases at J, with 13 bases between. The CDR3 here is CASSLPGDFTYEQYF. The CDR3 nucleotides read TGTGCCAGCAGCTTGCCGGGCGATTTTACCTACGAGCAGTACTTC.

The CDR3 sequence is CASSNTGLGRSDSGNTIYF. CDR3 DNA: TGTGCCAGCAGCAACACGGGCCTAGGTCGGTCAGACTCTGGAAACACCATATATTTT. This chain uses TRBV7-9 with TRBJ1-3; D is unclear. CDR1 and CDR2 from the germline V gene are SEHNR and FQNEAQ (reference sequence). The CDR3 contains 19 residues. Trimming pared 5 bases from V and 0 bases from J, leaving 23 bases between.

The table lists this clone with a count of one. The V call is TRBV5-6, the J call TRBJ1-1; D not certain. V was pared by 0 bases and J by 4 bases, with 16 bases between. Germline assignment: CDR1 SGHDT and CDR2 YYEEEE. There are 16 residues in the CDR3. The CDR3 nucleotides are TGTGCCAGCAGCTTGGCCCCCCGCCGGAAAGCCACTGAAGCTTTCTTT. Translating gives CASSLAPRRKATEAFF.

The J gene is TRBJ2-5, the V gene TRBV28; 7 bases are a match to TRBD2. This CDR3 comprises 15 residues. V shed 2 bases and J 5 bases; nucleotides not matched to a gene: 8. The germline CDR1 and CDR2 sequences are MDHEN and SYDVKM. The CDR3 nucleotides are TGTGCCAGCAGTTTAAGTAGCGGGCCTGGGGAGACCCAGTACTTC. Protein product: CASSLSSGPGETQYF.

This chain uses TRBV29-1 with TRBJ1-2, with D hard to call. V lost 4 bases to trimming and J lost 8 bases, with 11 bases between them. CDR1 SQVTM and CDR2 ANQGSEA come from the germline V gene. The CDR3 runs to 11 residues. In DNA, the CDR3 is TGCAGCGTTGTCCACAGTGACGGCTACACCTTC. Its translation is CSVVHSDGYTF.

The chain recombines TRBV5-1 with TRBJ2-1; D remains ambiguous. Germline assignment: CDR1 SGHRS and CDR2 YFSETQ. The CDR3 sequence is 15 residues long. Trimming took off 0 bases at V and 3 bases at J, with 10 bases between the two ends. CDR3 nucleotides: TGCGCCAGCAGCTTGGAGGGTGGCAGCTACAATGAGCAGTTCTTC. Its protein product is CASSLEGGSYNEQFF.

This clone was counted between two and nine times. This chain uses TRBV5-5 with TRBJ1-2, with D perhaps matching TRBD1 (5 bases). Germline CDR1 reads SGHKS; CDR2 reads YYEKEE (reference sequence). The CDR3 length is 13 residues. Trimming left V 4 bases short and J 5 bases short, with 12 bases between. The CDR3 loop reads CASSPGPGYGYTF. In nucleotides, the CDR3 is TGTGCCAGCAGCCCGGGACCTGGTTATGGCTACACCTTC.

This clone was detected only once. The V and J genes are TRBV28 and TRBJ1-1; perhaps TRBD1 as D (6 bases). Germline CDR1 MDHEN, CDR2 SYDVKM. V was clipped by 7 bases and J by 1 base, with 16 bases between them. The CDR3 is 15 amino acids. The chain's CDR3 is CASTAGGLKNTEAFF. The CDR3, as DNA: TGTGCCAGCACCGCCGGGGGGCTCAAGAACACTGAAGCTTTCTTT. Complete variable domain (other parts from reference TRBV28 and TRBJ1-1): DVKVTQSSRYLVKRTGEKVFLECVQDMDHENMFWYRQDPGLGLRLIYFSYDVKMKEKGDIPEGYSVSREKKERFSLILESASTNQTSMYLCASTAGGLKNTEAFFGQGTRLTVV.

The rearrangement links TRBV28 to TRBJ2-7, with D uncertain. CDR1 MDHEN and CDR2 SYDVKM come from the germline V gene. The CDR3 has 14 amino acids. V gave up 3 bases and J gave up 7 bases, with 16 bases separating them. CDR3 sequence: CASSFLHEGREQYF. The CDR3 DNA follows: TGTGCCAGCAGTTTTCTGCATGAAGGCCGTGAGCAGTACTTC.

This clone was observed once. The rearrangement joins TRBV14 to TRBJ1-2; unclear D gene. The germline CDR1 and CDR2 sequences are SGHDN and FVKESK. This CDR3 comprises 14 residues. V lost 3 bases to trimming and J lost 8 bases, with 16 bases between them. The CDR3 loop reads CASSHLTPSGGYTF. CDR3 bases: TGTGCCAGCAGCCACCTCACCCCGTCAGGAGGCTACACCTTC. Full variable domain (outside the CDR3, taken from reference TRBV14 and TRBJ1-2): EAGVTQFPSHSVIEKGQTVTLRCDPISGHDNLYWYRRVMGKEIKFLLHFVKESKQDESGMPNNRFLAERTGGTYSTLKVQPAELEDSGVYFCASSHLTPSGGYTFGSGTRLTVV.

This chain joins TRBV2 and TRBJ1-4; D is undetermined. There are 15 residues in the CDR3. The germline V and J ends were trimmed by 4 bases and 4 bases, with 13 bases remaining between them. Germline V gene lookup returns CDR1 SNHLY and CDR2 FYNNEI. CDR3 sequence: CASSGGREYNEKLFF. CDR3 in DNA: TGTGCCAGCAGTGGAGGGAGAGAATATAATGAAAAACTGTTTTTT.

To note about this clone: One end of the junction is discordant with germline, which a read error may explain. The chain links TRBV7-7 to TRBJ1-2; D possibly corresponds to TRBD1 (5 bases). Germline V gives CDR1 SSHAT, CDR2 FNYEAQ (reference sequence). The CDR3 spans 16 residues. CDR3 coding DNA: TGTGCTAGCAGCCCCTTTTATCTTAGACAGAGCTATGGCTACACCTTC. Amino acid sequence: CASSPFYLRQSYGYTF.

The V call is TRBV2, the J call TRBJ1-2, with a tentative D call TRBD1 (5 bases). This CDR3 comprises 14 residues. Germline CDR1 reads SNHLY; CDR2 reads FYNNEI. The germline V and J ends were trimmed by 7 bases and 0 bases, with 12 bases remaining between them. DNA for the CDR3: TGTGCCAGCAAGGGTCAGGGCGCTAACTATGGCTACACCTTC. Protein: CASKGQGANYGYTF.